A single sample gave rise to the 4 T cell receptor beta chains below, sequenced in a study of T-cell reconstitution after alpha-beta-depleted transplantation in children (dated by TCRdb to 2016 to 2017). The method was PCR. For sequencing, an Illumina HiSeq 2500 was employed. TCR libraries were prepared with molecular barcoding, using unique molecular identifiers to normalize TCRbeta repertoire quantification. TCRdb's own reprocessing of the public reads used fastp at Q25 and MiXCR and kept productive beta chains. Each entry is one CDR3 protein sequence, shown with its most common DNA and genes. The sample table records 300,000 to 400,000 distinct CDR3 sequences; about 14% of these occur just once. The ten largest clones represent around 4.5% of the sample. The specimen was PBMCs, collected from the stem cell graft. The origin of the receptors is a human donor who donated a stem cell graft to a child with Fanconi anemia.

V gene TRBV28 combines with J gene TRBJ1-5; maybe TRBD1 (5 bases). The V and J ends lost 7 bases and 7 bases respectively, with 11 bases between them. CDR3 length: 12 amino acids. The germline V gene has CDR1 MDHEN and CDR2 SYDVKM. In DNA form, the CDR3 reads TGTGCCAGCACCAGCCGGGGCCAGCCCCAGCATTTT. Protein product: CASTSRGQPQHF.

This clonotype was detected a few times. The chain links TRBV20-1 to TRBJ2-5; 13 nucleotides match TRBD2. The ends lost 3 bases at V and 4 bases at J; junction bases unmatched: 5. Germline-derived CDR1 and CDR2 are DFQATT and SNEGSKA (reference sequence). This CDR3 is built from 15 residues. CDR3 region: CSARGTSGVLETQYF. The CDR3 DNA reads TGCAGTGCTAGGGGGACTAGCGGGGTCCTAGAGACCCAGTACTTC.

V gene TRBV10-1 combines with J gene TRBJ2-7; 7 positions match TRBD2. There are 14 residues in the CDR3. V dropped 8 bases and J dropped 5; count of bases not matched to a gene: 12. The germline V gene has CDR1 WNHNN and CDR2 SYGVQD (reference sequence). The CDR3 here is CASSPGRVFDEQYF. CDR3 coding DNA: TGCGCCAGCTCCCCAGGGAGGGTATTCGACGAGCAGTACTTC.

This clonotype was detected a few times. This chain connects TRBV28 to TRBJ1-1; TRBD1 might be the D (6 bases). CDR1 MDHEN and CDR2 SYDVKM come from the germline V gene. V gave up 6 bases and J gave up 3 bases, with 14 bases separating them. There are 14 residues in the CDR3. Here the CDR3 reads CASSFVGADTEAFF. CDR3 nucleotides: TGTGCCAGCAGCTTCGTGGGGGCGGACACTGAAGCTTTCTTT.